What follows describes a single TCR beta chain. This specimen belongs to a study of blood T cell repertoires in COVID-19. Study overall: PBMCs, B-cell-depleted T cells, or T cells were the source of the cDNA or gDNA that made up the material.

Original analysis: Nucleated cell number was recorded as an estimate derived from reference gene primer amplification. Only in-frame clones appear in the TCRdb table, and some are missing; sequencing was by immunoSEQ multiplex PCR. V, J and clone size were drawn from that table, and D and trimming were deduced from the DNA. Here the sample spans roughly 120,000 clones, approximately 77% being singletons. V shed 5 bases and J 4 bases; nucleotides not matched to a gene: 9. Germline V CDR1 and CDR2: SGHTA, FQGNSA. The CDR3 length is 15 residues. This rearrangement joins TRBV7-2 to TRBJ1-2; 8 bases match TRBD1. The origin of this receptor is a human donor in a cohort sampled during active COVID-19. Sequencing was carried out using peripheral blood. The CDR3 DNA reads as TGTGCCAGCAGCCCACCTAGGACAGGGCCCTATGGCTACACCTTC. Its translation is CASSPPRTGPYGYTF.